A few counts support the clone carrying this T cell receptor beta chain. Its antigen is still unknown. This sample was taken from a study of Graves' ophthalmopathy and Graves' hyperthyroidism. As the template, RNA transcripts were used to amplify TCR beta CDR3 regions. Scientists carried out first-round RT-PCR using HTBI primers and then a second-round multiplex PCR. TCRdb processed the multiplex PCR reads anew with MiXCR; each CDR3 protein has one entry. Of about 700,000 distinct CDR3 sequences listed, 40% are singletons. Findings of the study overall: In predicting ophthalmopathy progression, the model reached roughly 71% sensitivity and 72% to 85% specificity.

CDR3 size: 15 residues. CDR1 is SGHRS, CDR2 YFSETQ, per germline. J gave up 5 bases and V 3 bases, and 6 bases lay outside the gene matches. Exclusion criteria comprised other autoimmune diseases, uncontrolled infections, pregnancy or lactation in patients. Fresh peripheral blood, about 10 ml, was the PBMC source. This rearrangement joins TRBV5-1 to TRBJ2-2; 8 positions agree with TRBD1. The sample comprised peripheral blood. The TCR was taken from an adult man with Graves' ophthalmopathy. CDR3 residues: CASSSGDRRTGELFF. The CDR3 bases are TGCGCCAGCAGCTCGGGGGACAGGAGGACCGGGGAGCTGTTTTTT. Combining the CDR3 with reference TRBV5-1 and TRBJ2-2 gives the whole variable domain KAGVTQTPRYLIKTRGQQVTLSCSPISGHRSVSWYQQTPGQGLQFLFEYFSETQRNKGNFPGRFSGRQFSNSRSEMNVSTLELGDSALYLCASSSGDRRTGELFFGEGSRLTVL.